The following is a T cell receptor beta chain sequence with its context. Its cognate antigen is unknown. These data belong to a study of response to subunit inactivated influenza vaccine. Findings and limits, study-wide: Each seasonal influenza vaccination, the authors suggested, recruits few new T cells.

CDR3 length equals 14 residues. Per the germline V gene, CDR1 is MNHNS and CDR2 is SASEGT. V dropped 6 bases and J dropped 7 bases, with 18 bases sitting between them. TCRdb recomputed calls from the RT-PCR reads with MiXCR, one row per CDR3 protein. The data show roughly 290,000 distinct CDR3 sequences, around a fifth seen once. Specimen: PBMCs from blood, collected less than 22 months after vaccination. The sequence was collected from a man between 45 and 75 years old who received an inactivated influenza vaccine. This chain joins TRBV6-1 and TRBJ1-2; possible D gene TRBD1, 6 bases. CDR3 amino acids: CASRDRGGASGYTF. The DNA for the CDR3 is TGTGCCAGCAGGGACCGGGGGGGCGCCAGTGGCTACACCTTC.